This passage covers 24 T cell receptor beta chains from one sample sequenced in a study of blood T cells in healthy people across ages (dated by TCRdb to between 2014 and 2017). The library was made by 5' RACE. These reads were obtained on an Illumina HiSeq 2500. A second about 7 to 11 cycle PCR used a sample-barcoded 5' primer and a J-beta primer mix. TCRdb passed the public sequencing reads through fastp at Q25 and MiXCR, retaining productive beta sequences. For every CDR3 protein sequence, its rows merge into one entry that carries the most common genes and DNA. This sample has a few hundred thousand distinct CDR3 sequences in its table, and 27% of those were observed once. The ten largest clones add up to 29% of the sample. The sample taken for sequencing was blood. The receptors derive from an older woman in good health.

The table lists this clonotype with a few counts. The chain uses TRBV29-1 and TRBJ2-5; 10 nucleotides align to TRBD1. The closer fit of TRBJ2-7 to the DNA end suggests the J call may be wrong. Germline values: CDR1 SQVTM, CDR2 ANQGSEA. The CDR3 has 16 amino acids. The CDR3 region has the DNA TGCAGCGTTGGAGATGGAACCGGGACAGGGGCCTACGAGCAGTACTTC. Its translation is CSVGDGTGTGAYEQYF.

This chain connects TRBV29-1 to TRBJ2-1; D remains unclear. Trimming pared 3 bases from V and 6 bases from J, leaving 6 bases between. CDR1 is SQVTM and CDR2 is ANQGSEA in the germline V gene. CDR3 length: 11 residues. The CDR3, as DNA: TGCAGCGTTGATTTTGGCAATGAGCAGTTCTTC. It codes for CSVDFGNEQFF.

This clonotype was observed a handful of times. CDR3 region: CASSLVIRELFF. Here the CDR3 DNA reads TGTGCCAGCTCACTTGTTATCCGGGAGCTGTTTTTT. The V gene is TRBV18, the J gene TRBJ2-2; D remains ambiguous. CDR1 is KGHSH, CDR2 LQKENI, per germline. This CDR3 has 12 amino acids. V lost 4 bases, J lost 9 bases, and 9 bases lay in between.

In DNA, the CDR3 is TGTGCCAGCAGCTTAACCCCGCAGGCTGGGGCCAACGTCCTGACTTTC. Translating it yields CASSLTPQAGANVLTF. The chain links TRBV7-3 to TRBJ2-6, with D uncertain. This CDR3 is built from 16 residues. The V gene lost 0 bases and the J gene lost 2 bases, with 8 bases spanning the gap. CDR1 is SGHTA, CDR2 FQGTGA, per germline.

This clonotype was seen only a few times. J is TRBJ1-6 and V is TRBV7-2, with TRBD1 as a possible D gene (6 bases). Germline V gene sequence: CDR1 SGHTA, CDR2 FQGNSA. The germline V and J ends were trimmed by 0 bases and 7 bases, with 13 bases remaining between them. CDR3 size: 16 residues. CDR3 coding DNA: TGTGCCAGCAGCTTAGCCATAAGACAGGTCAATTCACCCCTCCACTTT. Encoded protein: CASSLAIRQVNSPLHF. The full variable domain, its missing parts supplied by reference TRBV7-2 and TRBJ1-6, is GAGVSQSPSNKVTEKGKDVELRCDPISGHTALYWYRQSLGQGLEFLIYFQGNSAPDKSGLPSDRFSAERTGGSVSTLTIQRTQQEDSAVYLCASSLAIRQVNSPLHFGNGTRLTVT.

This clonotype came up many times. The rearrangement uses TRBV5-1 and TRBJ2-3, with 9 bases lining up with TRBD2. Germline V CDR1 and CDR2: SGHRS, YFSETQ. V lost 3 bases to trimming and J lost 3 bases; unmatched junction nucleotides: 8. The CDR3 is made up of 16 amino acids. The CDR3 reads CASSYGGSGGTDTQYF. CDR3 DNA: TGCGCCAGCAGCTACGGAGGTAGCGGGGGAACAGATACGCAGTATTTT.

J is TRBJ2-7 and V is TRBV10-3; D may be TRBD1 (6 bases). Deletions cut 6 bases from V and 4 bases from J, with 13 bases between. CDR1 is ENHRY, CDR2 SYGVKD, per germline. This CDR3 has 13 amino acids. The DNA of the CDR3 is TGTGCCATCAGAACAGGGCCGGTTTACGAGCAGTACTTC. It is translated as CAIRTGPVYEQYF.

This clonotype was counted only a few times. This may come from a read error, since a much larger clone is one base off. The chain uses TRBV20-1 and TRBJ1-6; a possible D gene is TRBD1 (6 bases). Trimming cost V 5 bases and J 11 bases, with 19 bases left between them. The V gene's germline CDR1 is DFQATT and CDR2 SNEGSKA (reference sequence). The CDR3 spans 14 residues. This CDR3 is CSAGKQGFRPPLHF. CDR3 coding DNA: TGCAGTGCTGGGAAACAGGGTTTCAGGCCACCCCTCCACTTT.

In its sample, this clonotype was seen a few times. The chain carries TRBV18 and TRBJ2-1; 7 bases are a match to TRBD2. The CDR3 length is 14 residues. Germline CDR1 KGHSH, CDR2 LQKENI. V was pared by 4 bases and J by 2 bases, with 2 bases of the junction left unmatched. The DNA for the CDR3 is TGTGCCAGCTCACGCGGACTAGCCTACAATGAGCAGTTCTTC. Translation: CASSRGLAYNEQFF.

The rearrangement links TRBV6-6 to TRBJ2-1; D might be TRBD2 (5 bases). The CDR3 length is 13 residues. CDR1 is MNHNY and CDR2 is SVGAGI in the germline V gene (reference sequence). V lost 8 bases, J lost 3 bases, and 11 bases lay in between. The CDR3 here is CASRLADYNEQFF. The CDR3 DNA reads TGTGCCAGCCGGCTAGCCGACTACAATGAGCAGTTCTTC.

This clonotype was seen a few times. V usage is TRBV5-1 and J usage is TRBJ2-1; 7 bases match TRBD1. The trim removed 4 bases at V and 5 bases at J, leaving 9 bases unmatched. The CDR3 extends over 15 amino acids. Per germline, CDR1 SGHRS and CDR2 YFSETQ. The chain's CDR3 is CASSRLGTEDNEQFF. The DNA for the CDR3 is TGCGCCAGCAGCCGACTCGGGACAGAAGACAATGAGCAGTTCTTC.

Turning to this clonotype: Being one base from a much bigger clone, this may be a read error. The chain joins TRBV4-1 to TRBJ1-4, with 8 bases aligning to TRBD1. This CDR3 has 15 amino acids. Per germline, CDR1 MGHRA and CDR2 YSYEKL. CDR3 nucleotide sequence: TGCGCCAGCAGCCAAACCCGGACAGGGATTGAAAGACTGTTTTTT. The encoded protein is CASSQTRTGIERLFF.

The V and J genes are TRBV12-3 or TRBV12-4 and TRBJ2-5; D remains unclear. V was cut by 3 bases and J by 1 base, with 12 bases left in between. The length of the CDR3 is 15 residues. CDR3 nucleotide sequence: TGTGCCAGCAGTTTTCAATGGCAGAGCCAAGAGACCCAGTACTTC. This sequence encodes CASSFQWQSQETQYF.

The chain links TRBV19 to TRBJ2-7; D gene unclear. V was cut by 3 bases and J by 6 bases, with 18 bases left in between. There are 15 residues in the CDR3. CDR1 is LNHDA and CDR2 is SQIVND in the germline V gene (reference sequence). CDR3 protein: CASSIAAADPFEQYF. CDR3 DNA: TGTGCCAGTAGTATCGCGGCGGCTGACCCTTTCGAGCAGTACTTC. Variable domain in full (rest from reference TRBV19 and TRBJ2-7): DGGITQSPKYLFRKEGQNVTLSCEQNLNHDAMYWYRQDPGQGLRLIYYSQIVNDFQKGDIAEGYSVSREKKESFPLTVTSAQKNPTAFYLCASSIAAADPFEQYFGPGTRLTVT.

Only a few counts were recorded for this clonotype. The chain couples TRBV20-1 to TRBJ2-2, with 11 bases fitting TRBD2. Germline loops: CDR1 DFQATT, CDR2 SNEGSKA (reference sequence). The V gene end was trimmed by 0 bases and the J gene end by 5 bases; junction bases not matched to a gene: 17. The CDR3 loop spans 20 amino acids. The DNA for the CDR3 is TGCAGTGCTAGAGATCCCACCGGGACTAGCGGTCCCCCGGGGACCGGGGAGCTGTTTTTT. This translates into CSARDPTGTSGPPGTGELFF.

The chain carries TRBV20-1 and TRBJ2-3; 10 nucleotides match TRBD2. CDR1 and CDR2 from the germline V gene are DFQATT and SNEGSKA (reference sequence). Germline trimming cut 5 bases from V and 1 base from J; bases unmatched to any gene: 9. The CDR3 extends over 16 amino acids. The chain's CDR3 is CSAVASGTSGTDTQYF. The DNA for the CDR3 is TGCAGTGCTGTTGCCTCCGGGACTAGCGGCACAGATACGCAGTATTTT.

This clonotype was seen just once. The genes are TRBV2 and TRBJ2-7; 9 bases match TRBD1. This CDR3 has 14 amino acids. From germline, CDR1 is SNHLY and CDR2 FYNNEI. V lost 6 bases, J lost 4 bases, and 7 bases stayed unmatched. CDR3 sequence: CASRPQGADYEQYF. Here the CDR3 DNA reads TGTGCCAGCAGGCCACAGGGGGCTGATTACGAGCAGTACTTC.

The rearrangement uses TRBV6-2 or TRBV6-3 and TRBJ1-5, with a tentative D call TRBD1 (5 bases). Trimming took 5 bases from V and 7 from J, leaving 21 bases between them. Germline values: CDR1 MNHEY, CDR2 SVGEGT. This CDR3 is built from 16 residues. The CDR3 region has the DNA TGTGCCAGCAGTGCTACCAAGAGGGGAGGCGGCCAGCCCCAGCATTTT. It encodes CASSATKRGGGQPQHF.

This clonotype was found a few times. The J gene is TRBJ1-4, the V gene TRBV29-1, with 7 bases aligning to TRBD1. CDR3 size: 13 residues. Germline V gene lookup returns CDR1 SQVTM and CDR2 ANQGSEA. With 4 bases clipped from V and 3 bases from J, the junction kept 2 bases outside the gene matches. CDR3 protein: CSVVGTANEKLFF. In DNA form, the CDR3 reads TGCAGCGTTGTCGGGACAGCTAATGAAAAACTGTTTTTT.

This clonotype occurred many times. The chain joins TRBV28 to TRBJ2-3; 8 nucleotides line up with TRBD2. The CDR3 covers 14 residues. The germline V gene has CDR1 MDHEN and CDR2 SYDVKM. J was trimmed by 4 bases and V by 10 bases; bases with no gene match: 10. The CDR3 loop is CATAREGAADTQYF. CDR3 bases: TGTGCCACAGCCCGGGAGGGAGCGGCAGATACGCAGTATTTT.

The V gene is TRBV7-9, the J gene TRBJ1-1; TRBD1 matches at 7 bases. This CDR3 region has 13 residues. Germline V gene data show CDR1 as SEHNR and CDR2 as FQNEAQ (reference sequence). The junction had 5 bases not matched to a gene; V was cut back by 5 bases and J by 5 bases. CDR3 region: CASSPMTGTEAFF. Here the CDR3 DNA reads TGTGCCAGCAGCCCGATGACAGGGACTGAAGCTTTCTTT.

This clonotype was counted between two and nine times. The junction does not match germline at one end; this may be a read error. The CDR3 reads CASSEGFRLAF. CDR3 sequence (DNA): TGTGCCAGCAGTGAAGGTTTCAGGCTTGCCTTT. The chain is built from TRBV2 and TRBJ2-3; D unresolved. The CDR3 spans 11 residues. Germline values: CDR1 SNHLY, CDR2 FYNNEI.

The chain has TRBV16 and TRBJ2-5; D is perhaps TRBD1 (5 bases). V was cut by 7 bases and J by 5 bases, with 23 bases left in between. This CDR3 has 16 amino acids. CDR1 is KGHSY and CDR2 is FQNENV in the germline V gene. CDR3 in DNA: TGTGCCAGCAAGCACCGTGACAGATCGATACTGGAGACCCAGTACTTC. Protein sequence: CASKHRDRSILETQYF.

This chain joins TRBV29-1 and TRBJ2-1; no clear D. The CDR3 has 16 residues. Between the trimmed V and J ends, which lost 7 bases and 3 bases, there was a span of 22 bases. Germline CDR1 reads SQVTM; CDR2 reads ANQGSEA. CDR3 in DNA: TGCAGCGCAAGTTCTTTACACGCAAGAGGCTACAATGAGCAGTTCTTC. Protein product: CSASSLHARGYNEQFF.